The 28 T cell receptor beta chains below were found in one sample sequenced in a study of OX40 agonist ivuxolimab in advanced cancers. Clones were read by immunoSEQ multiplex PCR, and TCRdb kept only the in-frame ones, dropping some. The sample includes 15,000 to 20,000 clones, about 92% of them seen just once. Sequences were derived from CD4+ or CD8+ T cells sorted from blood, sampled in a trial of the OX40 agonist ivuxolimab. These receptors all stem from an adult with an advanced solid tumor such as melanoma, head and neck, liver or kidney cancer.

V and J are TRBV7-8 and TRBJ2-2; 8 nucleotides align to TRBD2. The CDR3 length is 17 residues. Germline-derived CDR1 and CDR2 are SGHVS and FQNEAQ. V shed 5 bases and J 6 bases; nucleotides not matched to a gene: 14. CDR3 DNA sequence: TGTGCCAGCAGCCCCATCCCGGGACTAGGCTTCCCCGGGGAGCTGTTTTTT. This codes for CASSPIPGLGFPGELFF.

The V gene is TRBV2, the J gene TRBJ2-7, with D perhaps TRBD1 (5 bases). The V end was cut by 4 bases, the J end by 0 bases, with 10 bases between. CDR1 and CDR2 from the germline V gene are SNHLY and FYNNEI. The CDR3 has 14 residues. In DNA form, the CDR3 reads TGTGCCAGCAGTGGGACACTGACCTCCTACGAGCAGTACTTC. As protein: CASSGTLTSYEQYF.

The V gene is TRBV10-3, the J gene TRBJ2-3; D uncertain. CDR1 is ENHRY, CDR2 SYGVKD, per germline. CDR3 size: 12 residues. Trimming left V 7 bases short and J 1 base short, with 6 bases between. CDR3 region: CAINSGTDTQYF. The CDR3 bases are TGTGCCATCAATTCTGGCACAGATACGCAGTATTTT.

The chain uses TRBV4-3 and TRBJ2-4; 10 bases are shared with TRBD2. The germline V gene encodes CDR1 LGHNA and CDR2 YSLEER. The CDR3 totals 16 residues. After removal of 3 bases from V and 8 bases from J, the junction contained 10 bases not matched to a gene. CDR3 nucleotides: TGCGCCAGCAGCCACACCAGAGCGGGGGGGGGAGACATTCAGTACTTC. This sequence encodes CASSHTRAGGGDIQYF.

V is TRBV7-8 and J is TRBJ1-1; D gene unclear. Trimming cost V 3 bases and J 6 bases, with 17 bases left between them. CDR3 size: 15 residues. The V gene's germline CDR1 is SGHVS and CDR2 FQNEAQ. CDR3 sequence reads: CASSFLRALKAEAFF. In DNA, the CDR3 is TGTGCCAGCAGCTTTCTGAGGGCCTTGAAGGCTGAAGCTTTCTTT.

The J gene is TRBJ2-3, the V gene TRBV7-2, with TRBD1 as a possible D gene (5 bases). Trimming removed 5 bases at V and 4 bases at J, with 16 bases between. Germline CDR1 is SGHTA and CDR2 is FQGNSA. This CDR3 contains 15 residues. The CDR3 bases are TGTGCCAGCAGCCTACTAACAGGTGGGGCAGATACGCAGTATTTT. Translation gives CASSLLTGGADTQYF. Full variable domain (missing parts from reference TRBV7-2 and TRBJ2-3): GAGVSQSPSNKVTEKGKDVELRCDPISGHTALYWYRQSLGQGLEFLIYFQGNSAPDKSGLPSDRFSAERTGGSVSTLTIQRTQQEDSAVYLCASSLLTGGADTQYFGPGTRLTVL.

The rearrangement uses TRBV27 and TRBJ1-1; D possibly corresponds to TRBD1 (6 bases). The CDR3 consists of 12 residues. V lost 3 bases to trimming and J lost 11 bases, with 13 bases between them. Germline lookup yields CDR1 MNHEY and CDR2 SMNVEV (reference sequence). The CDR3 bases are TGTGCCAGCAGTTTTCCGGGACATCAGGCTTTCTTT. This sequence encodes CASSFPGHQAFF.

The chain uses TRBV27 and TRBJ1-1; no clear D gene. The CDR3 has 13 residues. Germline lookup yields CDR1 MNHEY and CDR2 SMNVEV (reference sequence). The V end was cut by 3 bases, the J end by 3 bases, with 8 bases between. The CDR3 loop is CASSFTIDTEAFF. The CDR3 DNA reads as TGTGCCAGCAGTTTTACCATTGACACTGAAGCTTTCTTT.

Comment on this clone: In the same sample, other DNA sequences code for this CDR3. V gene TRBV9 combines with J gene TRBJ2-2; D gene unclear. Germline CDR1 reads SGDLS; CDR2 reads YYNGEE. Trimming left V 3 bases short and J 8 bases short, with 8 bases between. The CDR3 contains 12 residues. CDR3 region: CASSGDGGELFF. The CDR3 coding sequence is TGTGCCAGCAGCGGTGACGGGGGGGAGCTGTTTTTT.

The chain's CDR3 is CASSLGFGGGAEGEETQYF. The CDR3 nucleotides are TGTGCCAGCAGCTTGGGATTCGGCGGGGGGGCCGAGGGAGAAGAGACCCAGTACTTC. This chain links TRBV11-2 with TRBJ2-5; 9 positions match TRBD2. This CDR3 is built from 19 residues. After removal of 3 bases from V and 3 bases from J, the junction contained 17 bases not matched to a gene. Germline values: CDR1 SGHAT, CDR2 FQNNGV.

The chain has TRBV19 and TRBJ1-5; 7 nucleotides align to TRBD1. After removal of 10 bases from V and 1 base from J, the junction contained 7 bases not matched to a gene. The CDR3 is made up of 14 amino acids. Germline V gene sequence: CDR1 LNHDA, CDR2 SQIVND (reference sequence). The CDR3 DNA reads TGTGCCACCGGGACAGACGGGAGCAATCAGCCCCAGCATTTT. As protein: CATGTDGSNQPQHF.

This chain joins TRBV7-6 and TRBJ2-3; 10 nucleotides line up with TRBD2. The CDR3 is 19 amino acids. The J segment lost 5 bases and the V segment lost 2 bases, leaving 16 bases of the junction unmatched. Per germline, CDR1 SGHVS and CDR2 FNYEAQ. The CDR3 region is CASSLRASGRHSEGDTQYF. The CDR3 coding sequence is TGTGCCAGCAGCTTAAGGGCTAGCGGGAGACATAGTGAGGGAGATACGCAGTATTTT.

The genes are TRBV5-1 and TRBJ2-7; unclear D gene. V shed 1 base and J shed 3 bases, with 11 bases lying between them. The CDR3 loop spans 14 amino acids. The germline CDR1 and CDR2 sequences are SGHRS and YFSETQ. The CDR3 coding sequence is TGCGCCAGCAGCTTGAGGGTCGGGTTCTACGAGCAGTACTTC. It is translated as CASSLRVGFYEQYF. The full variable domain, rest sourced from reference TRBV5-1 and TRBJ2-7, is KAGVTQTPRYLIKTRGQQVTLSCSPISGHRSVSWYQQTPGQGLQFLFEYFSETQRNKGNFPGRFSGRQFSNSRSEMNVSTLELGDSALYLCASSLRVGFYEQYFGPGTRLTVT.

The V call is TRBV10-3, the J call TRBJ2-5; D uncertain. TRBJ2-7 explains the end of the DNA better; the J call may be wrong. CDR1 is ENHRY and CDR2 is SYGVKD in the germline V gene. The CDR3 spans 14 residues. The CDR3 sequence: CAISVGQSGYEQYF. Written as DNA, the CDR3 is TGTGCCATCAGTGTAGGGCAGTCCGGTTACGAGCAGTACTTC.

The J gene is TRBJ2-1, the V gene TRBV5-6, with 7 bases lining up with TRBD2. This CDR3 spans 16 amino acids. Unmatched junction bases numbered 9, after V lost 3 bases and J lost 3 bases. Per the germline V gene, CDR1 is SGHDT and CDR2 is YYEEEE. In nucleotides, the CDR3 is TGTGCCAGCAGCTCCCTTGGCCGGGACTACTACAATGAGCAGTTCTTC. Protein: CASSSLGRDYYNEQFF.

V is TRBV15 and J is TRBJ2-7; possible D gene TRBD1, 5 bases. CDR3 length equals 14 residues. Germline V gene lookup returns CDR1 LNHNV and CDR2 YYDKDF (reference sequence). Trimming stripped 1 base from V and 6 bases from J, with 13 bases between. DNA of the CDR3: TGTGCCACCAGCAGAGTCAGGGATCTTTCCGAGCAGTACTTC. Amino acids: CATSRVRDLSEQYF.

The V call is TRBV9, the J call TRBJ2-2; D is undetermined. The germline gives CDR1 SGDLS, CDR2 YYNGEE. The CDR3 runs to 12 residues. V was pared by 0 bases and J by 5 bases, with 2 bases between. CDR3 bases: TGTGCCAGCAGCGTAGGAACCGGGGAGCTGTTTTTT. It codes for CASSVGTGELFF.

The chain joins TRBV2 to TRBJ2-3, with TRBD1 identical over 7 bases. In germline, CDR1 is SNHLY, CDR2 FYNNEI. The length of the CDR3 is 16 residues. V gave up 6 bases and J gave up 2 bases; unmatched junction bases: 11. The CDR3 bases are TGTGCCAGCAGGCCGAGGACAGGCGAAGACACAGATACGCAGTATTTT. Protein product: CASRPRTGEDTDTQYF.

The chain combines TRBV27 with TRBJ2-7; the match to TRBD2 covers 12 bases. The germline CDR1 and CDR2 sequences are MNHEY and SMNVEV (reference sequence). CDR3 length equals 15 residues. The V segment lost 2 bases and the J segment 4 bases; nucleotides outside the gene matches: 3. The CDR3 here is CASSLTSGGLYEQYF. DNA for the CDR3: TGTGCCAGCAGTTTAACTAGCGGGGGGCTGTACGAGCAGTACTTC.

The rearrangement uses TRBV4-3 and TRBJ1-3; D is ambiguous. The germline CDR1 and CDR2 sequences are LGHNA and YSLEER. The CDR3 totals 15 residues. V was cut by 1 base and J by 3 bases, with 10 bases left in between. The CDR3 loop reads CASSQGRGVGNTIYF. The CDR3 DNA reads TGCGCCAGCAGCCAAGGTCGGGGAGTTGGAAACACCATATATTTT.

The chain combines TRBV7-9 with TRBJ2-2; no definite D call. CDR3 length: 15 amino acids. The germline CDR1 and CDR2 sequences are SEHNR and FQNEAQ (reference sequence). The ends were cut back, 1 base at V and 2 bases at J, with 8 bases in the middle. CDR3: CASSLVAFNTGELFF. CDR3 bases: TGTGCCAGCAGCTTAGTAGCTTTCAACACCGGGGAGCTGTTTTTT.

CDR3: CASTWGTGSNTEAFF. DNA of the CDR3: TGTGCCAGCACCTGGGGGACAGGAAGTAACACTGAAGCTTTCTTT. V and J are TRBV27 and TRBJ1-1; TRBD1 matches at 8 bases. CDR1 is MNHEY and CDR2 is SMNVEV in the germline V gene (reference sequence). With V trimmed by 7 bases and J by 2 bases, 9 bases remained unmatched. This CDR3 spans 15 amino acids.

The rearrangement uses TRBV27 and TRBJ2-7, with D uncertain. Germline lookup yields CDR1 MNHEY and CDR2 SMNVEV (reference sequence). V lost 3 bases and J 6 bases, leaving 12 bases between the germline ends. CDR3 length: 13 residues. DNA for the CDR3: TGTGCCAGCAGTTTTGGCAGCCGCGGCGAGCAGTACTTC. Encoded protein: CASSFGSRGEQYF.

The chain carries TRBV29-1 and TRBJ1-2; D is uncertain. CDR1 and CDR2 (germline): SQVTM, ANQGSEA. Between the trimmed V and J ends, which lost 3 bases and 2 bases, there was a span of 4 bases. The CDR3 has 11 residues. The CDR3 here is CSVDPNYGYTF. The CDR3 DNA is TGCAGCGTTGATCCCAACTATGGCTACACCTTC.

This chain links TRBV29-1 with TRBJ1-1, with TRBD1 as a possible D gene (6 bases). V was shortened by 5 bases and J by 4 bases, with 14 bases between the two germline ends. Germline assignment: CDR1 SQVTM and CDR2 ANQGSEA. CDR3 size: 13 residues. CDR3 in amino acids: CSVPRRGGTEAFF. For the CDR3, the DNA is TGCAGCGTTCCCCGCAGGGGCGGCACTGAAGCTTTCTTT.

The V and J genes are TRBV9 and TRBJ2-7; 8 bases agree with TRBD2. The CDR3 is 16 amino acids. Germline V gives CDR1 SGDLS, CDR2 YYNGEE. V was clipped by 3 bases and J by 4 bases; unmatched bases: 12. CDR3 bases: TGTGCCAGCAGCGGACCCCACAGCGCGGGGGGTTACGAGCAGTACTTC. Amino acid sequence: CASSGPHSAGGYEQYF.

The gene calls are TRBV29-1 and TRBJ2-7; 10 nucleotides align to TRBD1. CDR1 is SQVTM, CDR2 ANQGSEA, per germline. The CDR3 consists of 14 residues. V was clipped by 1 base and J by 3 bases; unmatched bases: 3. CDR3 sequence (DNA): TGCAGCGTTGAAGGGGGACAGGGGATCTACGAGCAGTACTTC. It is translated as CSVEGGQGIYEQYF.

The chain carries TRBV27 and TRBJ2-7; D is perhaps TRBD2 (5 bases). The CDR3 has 13 residues. V dropped 1 base and J dropped 5 bases, with 9 bases sitting between them. Germline CDR1 MNHEY, CDR2 SMNVEV (reference sequence). In DNA, the CDR3 is TGTGCCAGCAGTTTATGGGGTAGCGACGAGCAGTACTTC. Residues: CASSLWGSDEQYF.